This TCR beta chain appears in the sequencing data of a study of identical twins. Whole-study results and caveats: Cord blood beta clonotypes that were abundant carried fewer insertions, and memory repertoires showed no such trend.

TCRdb called the 5' RACE reads again in MiXCR, with one record for every CDR3 protein. The sample yields around 480,000 distinct CDR3 sequences, more than 13% seen once. CDR3 length equals 15 residues. Trimming at V came to 1 base and at J to 5 bases, leaving 4 bases not matched to a gene. The germline V gene encodes CDR1 LGHDT and CDR2 YNNKEL (reference sequence). This clonotype was detected only a few times. The antigen remains undetermined. These records were also assigned to another study, of yellow fever vaccine responses in identical twins.

This chain joins TRBV3-1 and TRBJ2-7; 11 bases line up with TRBD2. The clonotype comes from a woman aged 18-29 years in good health. The specimen was CD4+ T cells sorted from blood. CDR3 in amino acids: CASSQALAGENEQYF. CDR3 bases: TGTGCCAGCAGCCAAGCACTAGCGGGAGAGAACGAGCAGTACTTC.